These 17 T cell receptor beta chains were sequenced from one sample in a study of T cell responses to AZD1222 COVID-19 vaccine. Clones were sequenced by immunoSEQ multiplex PCR, and TCRdb holds only the in-frame ones, with some missing. The sample yields approximately 180,000 clones, less than 90% seen once. The specimen was peripheral blood, collected on day 0 of AZD1222 vaccination. The receptors derive from an adult in good health.

This clone was observed a few times. The chain employs TRBV29-1 and TRBJ1-1; 8 bases line up with TRBD1. The CDR3 covers 23 residues. Germline V gene lookup returns CDR1 SQVTM and CDR2 ANQGSEA. The CDR3 reads CTIPYPGQVPPLHAGPGSPEAFF. CDR3 bases: TGCACCATCCCGTATCCGGGACAGGTGCCCCCCCTACACGCGGGGCCGGGATCTCCAGAAGCTTTCTTT.

The chain combines TRBV24-1 with TRBJ2-1; 9 bases are shared with TRBD2. This CDR3 spans 16 amino acids. The germline gives CDR1 KGHDR, CDR2 SFDVKD. Losses at the gene ends were 5 bases for V and 4 bases for J; bases not matched to a gene: 8. The CDR3 protein is CATSAGSSGTYNEQFF. CDR3 coding DNA: TGTGCCACCAGTGCAGGGTCTAGCGGGACTTACAATGAGCAGTTCTTC.

The chain uses TRBV14 and TRBJ1-1, with D possibly being TRBD1 (5 bases). This CDR3 region has 16 residues. Germline V gene lookup returns CDR1 SGHDN and CDR2 FVKESK. V was pared by 6 bases and J by 5 bases, with 22 bases between. CDR3: CASSAKSPGSGTEAFF. The CDR3 bases are TGTGCCAGCAGTGCCAAGAGCCCAGGGAGCGGGACTGAAGCTTTCTTT.

The gene calls are TRBV5-1 and TRBJ1-6, with unresolved D. The V end lost 4 bases, the J end lost 2 bases, and 10 bases lay between the germline ends. The CDR3 runs 15 residues. From germline, CDR1 is SGHRS and CDR2 YFSETQ. The CDR3 DNA reads as TGCGCCAGCAGCGGCAGTTTGGCCTATAATTCACCCCTCCACTTT. The encoded protein is CASSGSLAYNSPLHF.

This sequence joins TRBV10-1 and TRBJ2-5; 9 nucleotides match TRBD2. The CDR3 runs 13 residues. V lost 5 bases, J lost 4 bases, and 2 bases stayed unmatched. Per germline, CDR1 WNHNN and CDR2 SYGVQD (reference sequence). CDR3 in amino acids: CASSQGLAETQYF. In DNA, the CDR3 is TGCGCCAGCAGTCAGGGACTAGCAGAGACCCAGTACTTC.

This chain links TRBV6-6 with TRBJ2-7; 8 positions agree with TRBD1. Trimming removed 8 bases from V and 3 bases from J; junction bases left unmatched: 6. This CDR3 region has 13 residues. Germline CDR1 is MNHNY and CDR2 is SVGAGI (reference sequence). CDR3 in amino acids: CASLTGTGYEQYF. As DNA, the CDR3 is TGTGCCAGCCTGACCGGGACAGGCTACGAGCAGTACTTC.

V is TRBV28 and J is TRBJ2-1; D is possibly TRBD2 (6 bases). Trimming left V 5 bases short and J 0 bases short, with 11 bases between. The length of the CDR3 is 15 residues. CDR1 MDHEN and CDR2 SYDVKM come from the germline V gene. The CDR3 DNA sequence: TGTGCCAGCAGTCGCGGGGTTCCCTCCTACAATGAGCAGTTCTTC. As protein: CASSRGVPSYNEQFF. The full variable domain, its missing parts supplied by reference TRBV28 and TRBJ2-1, is DVKVTQSSRYLVKRTGEKVFLECVQDMDHENMFWYRQDPGLGLRLIYFSYDVKMKEKGDIPEGYSVSREKKERFSLILESASTNQTSMYLCASSRGVPSYNEQFFGPGTRLTVL.

V is TRBV24-1 and J is TRBJ2-2, with a tentative D call TRBD2 (6 bases). V gave up 7 bases and J gave up 6 bases, with 14 bases separating them. CDR1 and CDR2 (germline): KGHDR, SFDVKD. The CDR3 has 14 residues. The CDR3 reads CATSRLAGPGELFF. The CDR3 DNA reads TGTGCCACCAGCCGCCTTGCGGGGCCCGGGGAGCTGTTTTTT.

The chain links TRBV10-3 to TRBJ2-7, with TRBD2 identical over 9 bases. V was clipped by 0 bases and J by 3 bases; unmatched bases: 6. CDR1 is ENHRY and CDR2 is SYGVKD in the germline V gene. The CDR3 totals 16 residues. The CDR3: CAISESWPTSGYEQYF. CDR3 DNA: TGTGCCATCAGTGAGTCCTGGCCGACTAGCGGCTACGAGCAGTACTTC.

The V call is TRBV29-1, the J call TRBJ1-2, with 8 bases lining up with TRBD1. The germline gives CDR1 SQVTM, CDR2 ANQGSEA. This CDR3 contains 12 residues. With 7 bases clipped from V and 8 bases from J, the junction kept 9 bases outside the gene matches. The CDR3 sequence: CSAHQGAGGYTF. The CDR3 coding sequence is TGCAGCGCCCACCAGGGGGCGGGGGGCTACACCTTC. Based on the CDR3 plus reference TRBV29-1 and TRBJ1-2, the full variable domain is SAVISQKPSRDICQRGTSLTIQCQVDSQVTMMFWYRQQPGQSLTLIATANQGSEATYESGFVIDKFPISRPNLTFSTLTVSNMSPEDSSIYLCSAHQGAGGYTFGSGTRLTVV.

This chain joins TRBV5-6 and TRBJ2-7; D ambiguous. CDR3 length equals 16 residues. V was shortened by 2 bases and J by 1 base, with 16 bases between the two germline ends. Germline lookup yields CDR1 SGHDT and CDR2 YYEEEE. CDR3 nucleotide sequence: TGTGCCAGCAGCTTTATTGGGTCTATGAATTCCTACGAGCAGTACGTC. It encodes CASSFIGSMNSYEQYV.

The rearrangement joins TRBV13 to TRBJ1-2; 7 bases line up with TRBD1. The V gene's germline CDR1 is PRHDT and CDR2 FYEKMQ (reference sequence). This CDR3 contains 16 residues. With V trimmed by 2 bases and J by 1 base, 7 bases remained unmatched. The CDR3 reads CASSLPDRVINYGYTF. Written as DNA, the CDR3 is TGTGCCAGCAGCTTACCAGACAGGGTTATTAACTATGGCTACACCTTC.

The V gene is TRBV6-1, the J gene TRBJ1-2; TRBD1 might be the D (5 bases). Trimming took off 7 bases at V and 8 bases at J, with 17 bases between the two ends. This CDR3 spans 13 amino acids. Germline CDR1 is MNHNS and CDR2 is SASEGT. For the CDR3, the DNA is TGTGCCAGCACTACGACGCAGGGCGGAGGCTACACCTTC. Its protein is CASTTTQGGGYTF.

On this clone itself: The limits of the CDR3 on the DNA are not certain, so only TCRdb's listed CDR3 is given. The rearrangement links TRBV21-1 to TRBJ1-3. TRBV21-1 is a known pseudogene. The CDR3 region is 12 residues in length, termini included. The CDR3 region is CPRFGPGNTIYF.

This clone was seen more than once but under ten times. The J gene is TRBJ1-5, the V gene TRBV4-3; no definite D call. The CDR3 has 19 amino acids. Germline loops: CDR1 LGHNA, CDR2 YSLEER. Trimming left V 0 bases short and J 1 base short, with 19 bases between. The CDR3: CASSQDRKTTVLSNQPQHF. In DNA, the CDR3 is TGCGCCAGCAGCCAAGATCGTAAGACAACTGTTTTGAGCAATCAGCCCCAGCATTTT.

This clone was detected only once. This chain joins TRBV2 and TRBJ1-2, with D possibly matching TRBD1 (6 bases). Per the germline V gene, CDR1 is SNHLY and CDR2 is FYNNEI. Deletions cut 6 bases from V and 7 bases from J, with 21 bases between. The CDR3 is 15 residues long. CDR3 protein: CASRPGPSSRGGYTF. In DNA, the CDR3 is TGTGCCAGCAGACCGGGACCATCTTCCAGGGGTGGCTACACCTTC.

The chain couples TRBV6-5 to TRBJ1-1, with a weak D call TRBD1 (5 bases). Per the germline V gene, CDR1 is MNHEY and CDR2 is SVGAGI. V lost 5 bases to trimming and J lost 13 bases, with 17 bases between them. CDR3 length: 12 residues. CDR3 loop: CASSRDEVRDFF. The DNA for the CDR3 is TGTGCCAGCAGTAGGGACGAGGTTCGTGATTTCTTT.